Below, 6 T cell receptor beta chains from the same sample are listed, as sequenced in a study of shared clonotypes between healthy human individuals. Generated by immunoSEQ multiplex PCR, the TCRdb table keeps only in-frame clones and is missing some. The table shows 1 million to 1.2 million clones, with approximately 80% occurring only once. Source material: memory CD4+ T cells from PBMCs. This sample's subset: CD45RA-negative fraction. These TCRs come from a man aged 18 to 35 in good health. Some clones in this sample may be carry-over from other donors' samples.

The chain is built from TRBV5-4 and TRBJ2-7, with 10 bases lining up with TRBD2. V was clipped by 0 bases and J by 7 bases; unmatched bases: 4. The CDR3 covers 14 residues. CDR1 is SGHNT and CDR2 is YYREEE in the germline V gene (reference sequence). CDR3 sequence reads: CASSLASGSKEQYF. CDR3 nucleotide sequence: TGTGCCAGCAGCTTGGCTAGCGGGAGTAAGGAGCAGTACTTC.

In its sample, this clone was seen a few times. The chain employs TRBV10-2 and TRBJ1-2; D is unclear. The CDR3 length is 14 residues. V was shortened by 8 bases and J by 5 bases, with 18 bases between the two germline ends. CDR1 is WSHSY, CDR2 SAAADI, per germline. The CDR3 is CASRPRTDGYGYTF. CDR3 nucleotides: TGCGCCAGCCGTCCCCGGACCGACGGGTATGGCTACACCTTC.

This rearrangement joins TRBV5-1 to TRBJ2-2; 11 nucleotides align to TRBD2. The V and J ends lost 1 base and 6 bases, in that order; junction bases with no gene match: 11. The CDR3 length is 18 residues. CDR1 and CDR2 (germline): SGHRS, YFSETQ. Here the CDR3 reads CASSLSQGGTSGPGELFF. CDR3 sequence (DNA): TGCGCCAGCAGCTTGAGTCAGGGCGGGACTAGCGGTCCCGGGGAGCTGTTTTTT.

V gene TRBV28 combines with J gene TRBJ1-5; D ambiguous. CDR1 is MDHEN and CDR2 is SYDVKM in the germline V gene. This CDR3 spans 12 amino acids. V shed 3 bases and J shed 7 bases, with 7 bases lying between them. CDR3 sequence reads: CASSFERQPQHF. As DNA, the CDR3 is TGTGCCAGCAGTTTTGAACGACAGCCCCAGCATTTT.

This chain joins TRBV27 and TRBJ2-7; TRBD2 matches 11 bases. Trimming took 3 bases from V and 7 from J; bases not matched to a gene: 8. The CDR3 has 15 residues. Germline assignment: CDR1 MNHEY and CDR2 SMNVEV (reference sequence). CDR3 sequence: CASSFLASGRREQYF. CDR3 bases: TGTGCCAGCAGTTTCTTGGCTAGCGGGAGGAGGGAGCAGTACTTC.

The CDR3 sequence: CATSGLGAGGNYGYTF. CDR3 sequence (DNA): TGTGCCACCAGCGGCTTGGGGGCAGGTGGGAACTATGGCTACACCTTC. The J gene is TRBJ1-2, the V gene TRBV15, with D perhaps matching TRBD1 (6 bases). In germline, CDR1 is LNHNV, CDR2 YYDKDF (reference sequence). This CDR3 is built from 16 residues. V shed 5 bases and J shed 2 bases, with 18 bases lying between them.